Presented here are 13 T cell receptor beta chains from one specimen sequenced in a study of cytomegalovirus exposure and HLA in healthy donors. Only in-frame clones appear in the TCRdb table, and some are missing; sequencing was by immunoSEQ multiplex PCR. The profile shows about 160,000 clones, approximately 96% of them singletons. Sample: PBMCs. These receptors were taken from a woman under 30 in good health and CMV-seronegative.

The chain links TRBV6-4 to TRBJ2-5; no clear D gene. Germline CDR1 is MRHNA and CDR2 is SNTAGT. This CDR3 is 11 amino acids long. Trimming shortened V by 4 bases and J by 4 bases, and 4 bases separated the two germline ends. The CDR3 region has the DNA TGTGCCAGCAGTGCGCGAGAGACCCAGTACTTC. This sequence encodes CASSARETQYF.

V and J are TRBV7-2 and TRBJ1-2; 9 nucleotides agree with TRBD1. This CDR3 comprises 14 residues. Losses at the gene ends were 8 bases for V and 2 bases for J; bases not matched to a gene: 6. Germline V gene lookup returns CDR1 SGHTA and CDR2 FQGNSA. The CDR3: CASSTGGWNYGYTF. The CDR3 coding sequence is TGTGCCAGCTCCACAGGGGGCTGGAACTATGGCTACACCTTC.

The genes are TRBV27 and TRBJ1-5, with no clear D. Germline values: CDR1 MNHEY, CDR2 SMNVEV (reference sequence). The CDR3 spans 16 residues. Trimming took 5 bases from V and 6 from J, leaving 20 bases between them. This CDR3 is CASSLKGAGFSQPQHF. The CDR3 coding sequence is TGTGCCAGCAGTCTTAAGGGCGCGGGGTTTAGTCAGCCCCAGCATTTT.

The CDR3 nucleotides are TGCGCCAGCAGCGGCGACAGGGGGCCCAGCTCTGGGGCCAACGTCCTGACTTTC. This sequence encodes CASSGDRGPSSGANVLTF. V usage is TRBV5-1 and J usage is TRBJ2-6; 10 bases line up with TRBD1. The germline gives CDR1 SGHRS, CDR2 YFSETQ. Losses at the gene ends were 4 bases for V and 0 bases for J; bases not matched to a gene: 7. This CDR3 region has 18 residues.

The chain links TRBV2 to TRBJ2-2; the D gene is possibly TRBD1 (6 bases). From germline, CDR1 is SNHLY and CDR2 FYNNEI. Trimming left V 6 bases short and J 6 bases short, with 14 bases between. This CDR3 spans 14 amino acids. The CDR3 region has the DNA TGTGCCAGCAGCGCCGACAGGCTGGCCGGGGAGCTGTTTTTT. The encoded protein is CASSADRLAGELFF.

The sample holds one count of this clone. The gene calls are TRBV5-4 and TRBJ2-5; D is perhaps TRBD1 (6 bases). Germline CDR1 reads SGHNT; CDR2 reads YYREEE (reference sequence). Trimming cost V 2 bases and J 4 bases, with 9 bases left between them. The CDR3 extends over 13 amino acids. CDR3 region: CASSFIGGETQYF. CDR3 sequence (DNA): TGTGCCAGCAGCTTTATAGGGGGAGAGACCCAGTACTTC.

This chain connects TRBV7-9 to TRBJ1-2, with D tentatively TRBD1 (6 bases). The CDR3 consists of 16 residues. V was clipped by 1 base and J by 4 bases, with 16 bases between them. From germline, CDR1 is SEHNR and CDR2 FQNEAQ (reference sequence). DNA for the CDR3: TGTGCCAGCAGCTTAGTGGGCACAGGGTCCCCCTATGGCTACACCTTC. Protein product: CASSLVGTGSPYGYTF.

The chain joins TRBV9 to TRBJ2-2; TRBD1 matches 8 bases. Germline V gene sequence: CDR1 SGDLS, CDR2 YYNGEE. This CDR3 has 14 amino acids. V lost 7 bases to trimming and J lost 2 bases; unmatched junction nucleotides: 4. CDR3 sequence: CASRDRGNTGELFF. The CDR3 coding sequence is TGTGCCAGCCGCGACAGGGGCAACACCGGGGAGCTGTTTTTT.

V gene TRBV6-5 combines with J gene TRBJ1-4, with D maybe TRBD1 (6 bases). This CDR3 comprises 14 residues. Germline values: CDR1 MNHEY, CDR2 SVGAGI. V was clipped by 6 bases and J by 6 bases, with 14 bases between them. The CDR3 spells CASRVVWTDEKLFF. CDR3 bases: TGTGCCAGCAGGGTAGTCTGGACAGATGAAAAACTGTTTTTT.

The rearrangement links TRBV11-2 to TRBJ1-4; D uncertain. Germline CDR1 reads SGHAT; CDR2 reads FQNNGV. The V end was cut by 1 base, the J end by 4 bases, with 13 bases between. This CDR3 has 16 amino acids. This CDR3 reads CASSLALNPYNEKLFF. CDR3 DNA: TGTGCCAGCAGCTTAGCATTAAACCCCTATAATGAAAAACTGTTTTTT.

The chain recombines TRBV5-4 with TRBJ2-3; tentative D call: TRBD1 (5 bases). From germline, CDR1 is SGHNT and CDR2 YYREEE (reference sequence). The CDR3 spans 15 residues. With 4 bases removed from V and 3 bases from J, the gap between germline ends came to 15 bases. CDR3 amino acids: CASSPTTATTDTQYF. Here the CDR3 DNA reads TGTGCCAGCAGCCCCACGACAGCTACTACAGATACGCAGTATTTT.

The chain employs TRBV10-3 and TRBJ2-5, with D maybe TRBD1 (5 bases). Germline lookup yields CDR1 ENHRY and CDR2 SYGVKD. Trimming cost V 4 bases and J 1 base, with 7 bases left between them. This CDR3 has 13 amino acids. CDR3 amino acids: CAISVGVQETQYF. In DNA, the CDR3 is TGTGCCATCAGTGTAGGGGTCCAAGAGACCCAGTACTTC.

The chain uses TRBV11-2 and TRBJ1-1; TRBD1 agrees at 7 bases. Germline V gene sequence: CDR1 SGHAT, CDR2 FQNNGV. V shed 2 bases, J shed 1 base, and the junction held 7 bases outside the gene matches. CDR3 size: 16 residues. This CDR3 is CASSLRSGGPNTEAFF. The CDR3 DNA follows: TGTGCCAGCAGCTTAAGGTCAGGGGGACCGAACACTGAAGCTTTCTTT.